A selection of T cell receptor beta chains follows, all from one sample in a study of identical twins. TCRdb reprocessed the 5' RACE reads via MiXCR and lists one record per CDR3 protein. The sample includes about 340,000 distinct CDR3 sequences, 8.5% to 10% seen only once; the top ten take roughly 8.7%. Sequencing was carried out using naive T cells sorted from blood. The receptor source for this set is a woman between 45 and 65 years old in good health. The CDR3 runs from the conserved cysteine through the conserved F or W. Each record gives: J gene, D gene, clone size, V gene, CDR3 DNA, CDR3 protein. A D gene is named only where the DNA matches it firmly. Some rows mark clone size as missing; the rest say once, few, many or name a class of expanded clone.

>TRBJ2-1|TRBD1|many|TRBV29-1
TGCAGCGTTGAAGGGGGACAGAGAATGAAGCAGTTCTTC
CSVEGGQRMKQFF
>TRBJ2-7|NA|NA|TRBV28
TGTGCCAGCAACGGGAACTCCTACGAGCAGTACTTC
CASNGNSYEQYF
>TRBJ2-3|TRBD2|NA|TRBV4-1
TGCGCCAGCAGCCAATCCTCGTCGTTAGCGGGAGGGCGCGAAGATACGCAGTATTTT
CASSQSSSLAGGREDTQYF
>TRBJ2-2|NA|few|TRBV6-1
TGTGCCAGCAGTAGGGGACGGGAAAACACCGGGGAGCTGTTTTTT
CASSRGRENTGELFF
>TRBJ2-1|NA|NA|TRBV4-2
TGTGCCAGCAGCCAAGTGTCTGGTAACTACAATGAGCAGTTCTTC
CASSQVSGNYNEQFF
>TRBJ1-5|NA|few|TRBV7-8
TGTGCCAGCAGCCCAAGGGTGGGGGAGCCCCAGCATTTT
CASSPRVGEPQHF
>TRBJ1-3|NA|many|TRBV29-1
TGCAGCGTTGTTCGTGACAGGAGCTCTGGAAACACCATATATTTT
CSVVRDRSSGNTIYF
>TRBJ2-1|NA|few|TRBV24-1
TGTGCCACCAGTGAGAGGACCGTCAATGAGCAGTTCTTC
CATSERTVNEQFF
>TRBJ2-3|NA|NA|TRBV18
TGTGCCAACTCACGGGACCAAGGGGCAAGTACGCAGTATTTT
CANSRDQGASTQYF
>TRBJ1-1|NA|few|TRBV5-1
TGCGCCAGCAGCTTACAGGAGGGGAACACTGAAGCTTTCTTT
CASSLQEGNTEAFF
>TRBJ2-3|NA|NA|TRBV12-3/TRBV12-4
TGTGCCAGCAGTTTTTCCCCCCGCACAGATACGCAGTATTTT
CASSFSPRTDTQYF
>TRBJ2-1|TRBD2|NA|TRBV10-3
TGTGCCATCAGTGATCCCACTAGCGGAGTTTCCTCCTACAATGAGCAGTTCTTC
CAISDPTSGVSSYNEQFF
>TRBJ2-5|NA|NA|TRBV5-1
TGCGCCAGCAGCATGAAGACAGGACAAGAGACCCAGTACTTC
CASSMKTGQETQYF
>TRBJ2-5|NA|few|TRBV29-1
TGCAGCGTCTCCACTTTACACGACTCTACAATGGAGACCCAGTACTTC
CSVSTLHDSTMETQYF
>TRBJ2-2|TRBD2|many|TRBV12-3/TRBV12-4
TGTGCCAGCCGGGACTATAACACCGGGGAGCTGTTTTTT
CASRDYNTGELFF
>TRBJ2-3|TRBD2|few|TRBV9
TGTGCCAGCAGCGGCCGACCCATAGCGGGGGGCACAGATACGCAGTATTTT
CASSGRPIAGGTDTQYF
>TRBJ2-1|NA|many|TRBV5-1
TGCGCCAGCAGCTTGTTAACGGGAGCTTACAATGAGCAGTTCTTC
CASSLLTGAYNEQFF
>TRBJ2-5|NA|NA|TRBV20-1
TGCAGTGCTAGGGCCTCCGGAGGGCAAGAGACCCAGTACTTC
CSARASGGQETQYF
>TRBJ2-1|NA|NA|TRBV5-4
TGTGCCAGCAGCTTCGGACATTACAATGAGCAGTTCTTC
CASSFGHYNEQFF
>TRBJ2-4|NA|NA|TRBV20-1
TGCAGTGCTATAGCCGGAATGGCGCCGGGCATTCAGTACTTC
CSAIAGMAPGIQYF
>TRBJ2-1|TRBD1|few|TRBV24-1
TGTGCCACCAGTGTGACAGGGGTTGGCAATGAGCAGTTCTTC
CATSVTGVGNEQFF
>TRBJ2-5|NA|NA|TRBV24-1
TGTGCCACCAGTGATTTGAACGGGGATCCCCAAGAGACCCAGTACTTC
CATSDLNGDPQETQYF
>TRBJ2-2|NA|few|TRBV3-1
TGTGCCAGCAGCCATTTTAATAGGGAGCTGTTTTTT
CASSHFNRELFF
>TRBJ2-7|NA|many|TRBV20-1
TGCAGTGCTAGAGCGGGGCAGGGCCGCTACCGGGAGCAGTACTTC
CSARAGQGRYREQYF
>TRBJ1-1|NA|NA|TRBV12-3/TRBV12-4
TGTGCCAGCAGGCCGAAAGGGGAAGCTTTCTTT
CASRPKGEAFF
>TRBJ1-5|NA|few|TRBV24-1
TGTGCCACCAGTGAATTACCCCGGTCCCAGCATTTT
CATSELPRSQHF
>TRBJ2-1|NA|many|TRBV12-3/TRBV12-4
TGTGCCAGCAGTTTAAGGGCCGTTGAGCAGTTCTTC
CASSLRAVEQFF
>TRBJ2-3|NA|NA|TRBV14
TGTGCCAGCAGCCAAGTCAACACAGATACGCAGTATTTT
CASSQVNTDTQYF
>TRBJ1-1|TRBD1|few|TRBV12-3/TRBV12-4
TGTGCCAGCAGAAGACAGGACAGGCCCAACACTGAAGCTTTCTTT
CASRRQDRPNTEAFF
>TRBJ2-5|NA|many|TRBV20-1
TGCAGTGCTACTAACTATAAGGCGTCGGGACAAGAGACCCAGTACTTC
CSATNYKASGQETQYF
>TRBJ2-3|NA|NA|TRBV4-1
TGCGCCAGCAGCCAAGTTCGGCCTCTGAAGGATACGCAGTATTTT
CASSQVRPLKDTQYF
>TRBJ2-3|NA|few|TRBV12-3/TRBV12-4
TGTGCCAGCAGCAATCGGCCGGATACGCAGTATTTT
CASSNRPDTQYF
>TRBJ2-1|NA|few|TRBV24-1
TGTGCCACCAGTCCACAAGGATACAATGAGCAGTTCTTC
CATSPQGYNEQFF
>TRBJ1-5|NA|many|TRBV12-3/TRBV12-4
TGTGCCAGCAGTTTACGGGGCAGGAATCAGCCCCAGCATTTT
CASSLRGRNQPQHF
>TRBJ1-3|TRBD1|NA|TRBV12-3/TRBV12-4
TGTGCCAGCAGTTGGGCACAGGGGTTCGGAAACACCATATATTTT
CASSWAQGFGNTIYF
>TRBJ2-4|NA|few|TRBV4-1
TGCGCCAGCAGCCAAGATAGGGCTAGCGACGGCATTCAGTACTTC
CASSQDRASDGIQYF
>TRBJ1-1|NA|many|TRBV29-1
TGCAGCGGCTCCCCCAGGGGCAATGAAGCTTTCTTT
CSGSPRGNEAFF
>TRBJ2-5|TRBD2|many|TRBV29-1
TGCAGCGTTGGGGGGGGTGGTCAAGAGACCCAGTACTTC
CSVGGGGQETQYF
>TRBJ2-3|NA|few|TRBV5-1
TGCGCCAGCAGCTTGTATAAAGGGGATACGCAGTATTTT
CASSLYKGDTQYF
>TRBJ2-5|TRBD2|few|TRBV10-2
TGCGCCAGCAGTGAGAGTGGCGGGAGGCGGCGGACCCAGTACTTC
CASSESGGRRRTQYF
>TRBJ2-1|TRBD2|few|TRBV9
TGTGCCAGCAGCGCTGGACTAGCGGGGGGTGAGCAGTTCTTC
CASSAGLAGGEQFF
>TRBJ2-2|TRBD2|few|TRBV10-3
TGTGCCATCAGTGTCCGGCTAGCGGGAGGCTCTGCGGGCACCGGGGAGCTGTTTTTT
CAISVRLAGGSAGTGELFF
>TRBJ2-7|TRBD2|few|TRBV29-1
TGCAGCGCGACTAGCGGAAACTTAACCTACGAGCAGTACTTC
CSATSGNLTYEQYF
>TRBJ1-1|NA|many|TRBV3-1
TGTGCCAGCAGCAACCGGGGGGGGCCGGCTGAAGCTTTCTTT
CASSNRGGPAEAFF
>TRBJ1-1|NA|few|TRBV30
TGTGCCTGGAGTGTACGAGGGGGCACTGAAGCTTTCTTT
CAWSVRGGTEAFF
>TRBJ1-1|NA|many|TRBV6-1
TGTGCCATCCCTGATTTGACACTTGAAGCTTTCTTT
CAIPDLTLEAFF
>TRBJ2-6|TRBD2|many|TRBV5-6
TGTGCCAGCAGCTTGCGGGGGGTTGGGGCCAACGTCCTGACTTTC
CASSLRGVGANVLTF
>TRBJ2-7|TRBD2|many|TRBV7-9
TGTGCCAGCAGCCCGCTGGCGGGAGGGTTCCACGAGCAGTACTTC
CASSPLAGGFHEQYF
>TRBJ1-1|NA|few|TRBV5-4
TGTGCCAGCAGCCTGGGGGCGGAATACACTGAAGCTTTCTTT
CASSLGAEYTEAFF
>TRBJ2-7|TRBD1|NA|TRBV5-1
TGCGCCAGCAGCTCGCGGACAGGCGGGTACGAGCAGTACTTC
CASSSRTGGYEQYF
>TRBJ1-1|NA|few|TRBV12-3/TRBV12-4
TGTGCCAGCAGTTTAGGGGTAGGGCTGGAAGCTTTCTTT
CASSLGVGLEAFF
>TRBJ2-5|TRBD1|few|TRBV24-1
TGTGCCACCAGTGATTTGCTCCCAGGGGGAAGGGAGACCCAGTACTTC
CATSDLLPGGRETQYF
>TRBJ2-7|TRBD1|NA|TRBV7-9
TGTGCCAGCAGCTTTTCGACAGGGGGTCTCTACGAGCAGTACTTC
CASSFSTGGLYEQYF
>TRBJ1-2|NA|many|TRBV5-6
TGTGCCAGCAGCTTGGGTACAGGGTGGGAAGGCTACACCTTC
CASSLGTGWEGYTF
>TRBJ1-3|TRBD1|many|TRBV5-1
TGCGCCAGCAGCTTGGGGGGGACAGACGGAAACACCATATATTTT
CASSLGGTDGNTIYF
>TRBJ1-2|TRBD1|few|TRBV27
TGTGCCAGCAGTTTATCAATGGGCACAGGGGCGAGTTATGGCTACACCTTC
CASSLSMGTGASYGYTF
>TRBJ2-3|TRBD2|many|TRBV12-3/TRBV12-4
TGTGCCAGCAGTGTGAGCGGGGCCCGCACAGATACGCAGTATTTT
CASSVSGARTDTQYF
>TRBJ2-1|NA|few|TRBV5-1
TGCGCCAGCAGCTTGGTCCTCGGCAGGGGGGATTACAATGAGCAGTTCTTC
CASSLVLGRGDYNEQFF
>TRBJ2-5|NA|many|TRBV12-3/TRBV12-4
TGTGCCAGCAGTTTTACAGCACAAGAGACCCAGTACTTC
CASSFTAQETQYF
>TRBJ2-5|TRBD1|NA|TRBV7-9
TGTGCCAGCAGCCACAGGGACAGAAGCCAAGAGACCCAGTACTTC
CASSHRDRSQETQYF